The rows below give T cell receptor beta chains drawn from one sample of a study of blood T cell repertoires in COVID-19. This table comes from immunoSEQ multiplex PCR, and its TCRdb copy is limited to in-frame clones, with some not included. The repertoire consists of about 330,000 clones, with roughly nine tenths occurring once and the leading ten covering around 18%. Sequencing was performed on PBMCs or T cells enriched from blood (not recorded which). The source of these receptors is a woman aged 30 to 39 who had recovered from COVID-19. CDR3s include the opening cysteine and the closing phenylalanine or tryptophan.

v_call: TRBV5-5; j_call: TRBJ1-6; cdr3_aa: CASSLTGDSPLHF
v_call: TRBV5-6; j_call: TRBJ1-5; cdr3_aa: CASSGRGSNQPQHF
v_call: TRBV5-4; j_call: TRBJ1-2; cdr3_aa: CASSSAGGRNAYGYTF
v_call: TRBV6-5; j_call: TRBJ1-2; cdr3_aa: CASSAGAVSGYTF
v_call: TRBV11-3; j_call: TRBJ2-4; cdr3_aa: CASSYYRAPKNIQYF
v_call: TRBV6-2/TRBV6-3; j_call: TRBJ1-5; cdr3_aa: CASSGQESQPQHF
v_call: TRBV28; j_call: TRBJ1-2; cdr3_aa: CAINRPGQPYGYTF
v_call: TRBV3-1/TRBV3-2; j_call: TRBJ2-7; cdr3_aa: CASSQYQAGVDEQYF
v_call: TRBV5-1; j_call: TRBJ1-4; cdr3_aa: CASSPDRGQEKLFF
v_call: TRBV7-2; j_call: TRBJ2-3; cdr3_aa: CASSPRVVTDTQYF
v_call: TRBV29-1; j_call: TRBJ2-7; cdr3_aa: CSVGDSYEQYF
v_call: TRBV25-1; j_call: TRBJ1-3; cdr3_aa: CASSEDTYHIGNTIYF
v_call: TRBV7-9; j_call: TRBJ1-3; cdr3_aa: CASSLGQSSGNTIYF
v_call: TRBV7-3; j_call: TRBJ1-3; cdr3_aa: CASSLYSPSSPGNTIYF
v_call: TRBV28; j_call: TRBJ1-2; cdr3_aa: CASTLDRQDGYTF
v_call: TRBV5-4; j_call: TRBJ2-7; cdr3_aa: CASTLAGGRNEQYF
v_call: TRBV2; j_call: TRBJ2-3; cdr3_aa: CASSVGTSGAADTQYF
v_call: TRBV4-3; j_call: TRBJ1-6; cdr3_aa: CASSQDPMNSPLHF
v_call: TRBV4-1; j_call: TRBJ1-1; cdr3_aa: CASSQEEGIAEAFF
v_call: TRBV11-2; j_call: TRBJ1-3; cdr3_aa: CASSRTGLRSGNTIYF
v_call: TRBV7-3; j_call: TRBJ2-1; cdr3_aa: CASSPRGSYNEQFF
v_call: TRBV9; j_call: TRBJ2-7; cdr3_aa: CASSVRSGSGRDYEQYF
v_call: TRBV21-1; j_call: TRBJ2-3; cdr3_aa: CASSKRAGTSDTDTQYF
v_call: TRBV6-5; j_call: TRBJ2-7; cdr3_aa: CASSSGQTYEQYF
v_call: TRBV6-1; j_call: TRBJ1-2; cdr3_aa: CASSDRLKNPSYGYTF
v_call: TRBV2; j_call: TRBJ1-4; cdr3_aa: CASRGTSTNEKLFF
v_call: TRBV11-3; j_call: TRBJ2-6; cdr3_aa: CASSFTGISSGANVLTF
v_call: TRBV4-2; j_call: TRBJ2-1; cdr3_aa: CASSQDARGFYNEQFF
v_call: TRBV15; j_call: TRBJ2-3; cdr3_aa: CATSRDLDSKGTDTQYF
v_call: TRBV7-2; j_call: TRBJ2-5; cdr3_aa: CASSRDRFQETQYF
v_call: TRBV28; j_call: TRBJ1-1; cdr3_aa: CASSLGLQTEAFF
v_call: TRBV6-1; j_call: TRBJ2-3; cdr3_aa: CASSEAQRALTDTQYF
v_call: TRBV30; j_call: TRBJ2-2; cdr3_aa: CAWKVVGGGSTGELFF
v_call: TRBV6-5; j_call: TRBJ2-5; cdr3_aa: CASSYDASVETQYF
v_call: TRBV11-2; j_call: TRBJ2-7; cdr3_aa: CASSSRTQPQRGTNF
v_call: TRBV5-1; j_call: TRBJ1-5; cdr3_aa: CASRRGTGDEPQHF
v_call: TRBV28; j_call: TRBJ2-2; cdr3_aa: CASSLAANTGELFF
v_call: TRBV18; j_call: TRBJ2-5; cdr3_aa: CASSPPAGTTQETQYF
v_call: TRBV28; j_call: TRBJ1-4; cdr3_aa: CASSSPAGAGTNEKLFF
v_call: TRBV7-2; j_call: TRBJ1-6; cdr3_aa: CASSLRAEPNSPLHF
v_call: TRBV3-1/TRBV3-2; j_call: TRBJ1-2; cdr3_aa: CASSLGQGRGSYGYTF
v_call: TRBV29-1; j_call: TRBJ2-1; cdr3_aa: CSVAGDEFNEQFF
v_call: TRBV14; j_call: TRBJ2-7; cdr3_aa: CASSQGFGTASYEQYF
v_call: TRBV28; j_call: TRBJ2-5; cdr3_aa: CASSSQDYLEETQYF
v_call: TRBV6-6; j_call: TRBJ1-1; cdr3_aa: CASSSGLGARDNGAFF
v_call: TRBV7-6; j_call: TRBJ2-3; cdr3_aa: CASSLVLRQGSDTQYF
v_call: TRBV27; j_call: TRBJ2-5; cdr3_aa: CASSFTSGAVETQYF
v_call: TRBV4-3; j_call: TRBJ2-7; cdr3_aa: CASSQATAGEWQAEQYF
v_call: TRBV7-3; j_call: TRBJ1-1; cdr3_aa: CASSASGPGGTEAFF
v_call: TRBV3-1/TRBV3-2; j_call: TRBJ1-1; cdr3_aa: CASSQRERLTEAFF